This TCR beta chain was obtained from a study of CD8 T cells in Susac syndrome. Looking at the study overall: Patients with Susac syndrome were therapy-naive, treated with corticosteroids, or treated with intravenous immunoglobulin alone when blood was collected. General observations from the study: There were over 15 Susac-specific public clones in total CD8+ repertoires and a few in CD8+ TEMRA repertoires.

TCR beta sequencing was performed on blood CD8+ and CD4+ T cells. Note on this clonotype: Its cognate antigen is unknown.

Reverse transcription of roughly 0.45 to 1 ug RNA used random hexamers. The immunoSEQ assay covered 54 Vbeta and 13 Jbeta segments for CDR3. TCRdb reprocessed the immunoSEQ multiplex PCR reads via MiXCR and lists one record per CDR3 protein. The sample carries roughly 190,000 distinct CDR3 sequences, 95% recorded once. The receptor was derived from a human donor with Susac syndrome. Sequencing input: CD8+ T cells from PBMCs.

The CDR3 sequence: CSVRWDFSYEQYF. In nucleotides, the CDR3 is TGCAGCGTAAGATGGGACTTCTCCTACGAGCAGTACTTC. This rearrangement joins TRBV29-1 to TRBJ2-7; possibly TRBD2 for D (6 bases). Trimming left V 6 bases short and J 0 bases short, with 12 bases between. Per germline, CDR1 SQVTM and CDR2 ANQGSEA. This CDR3 has 13 residues.